This passage covers 25 T cell receptor beta chains from one sample sequenced in a study of T cell responses to AZD1222 COVID-19 vaccine (dated by TCRdb to 2020 to 2022). Read against the paper, the sample's time point label means: about 28 days (+/-7) after the second vaccine dose. Libraries were made using the immunoSEQ multiplex PCR assay. What TCRdb holds here is the immuneACCESS table cut down to in-frame rearrangements. Part of the clones is not present; checked against another copy, under half of the missing clones reflect an unresolved V gene, and the others are unexplained. The sample includes more than 85,000 clones, with around nine tenths observed a single time. Jointly, the top ten make up roughly 15% of the sample. The starting material was peripheral blood, obtained 28 days after the second AZD1222 dose. These receptors came from an adult who received the AZD1222 COVID-19 vaccine.

This chain connects TRBV18 to TRBJ1-1; D unresolved. The CDR3 is 16 amino acids. V lost 0 bases, J lost 0 bases, and 11 bases lay in between. CDR1 and CDR2 (germline): KGHSH, LQKENI. CDR3 bases: TGTGCCAGCTCACCACCGACCGGACTCATGAACACTGAAGCTTTCTTT. Residues: CASSPPTGLMNTEAFF.

This clone was seen only a few times. The rearrangement joins TRBV5-1 to TRBJ2-7; a weak D match, TRBD1 (6 bases). The CDR3 covers 14 residues. Germline values: CDR1 SGHRS, CDR2 YFSETQ. Trimming stripped 7 bases from V and 2 bases from J, with 16 bases between. CDR3 loop: CASGRGAAAYEQYF. The CDR3 DNA is TGCGCCAGCGGCAGGGGAGCCGCGGCCTACGAGCAGTACTTC.

The chain combines TRBV15 with TRBJ2-7, with D tentatively TRBD2 (6 bases). V gave up 3 bases and J gave up 2 bases, with 14 bases separating them. CDR3 length: 15 residues. Germline CDR1 is LNHNV and CDR2 is YYDKDF (reference sequence). Here the CDR3 reads CATSSGTVLTYEQYF. DNA for the CDR3: TGTGCCACCAGCAGCGGGACTGTCCTGACCTACGAGCAGTACTTC.

The chain uses TRBV5-1 and TRBJ2-4; 8 nucleotides line up with TRBD1. Germline V gene sequence: CDR1 SGHRS, CDR2 YFSETQ. The CDR3 contains 16 residues. V shed 0 bases, J shed 2 bases, and the junction held 4 bases outside the gene matches. CDR3 in DNA: TGCGCCAGCAGCTTGGAAACAGGGGGGTCCAAAAACATTCAGTACTTC. Encoded protein: CASSLETGGSKNIQYF. Full variable domain (rest looked up from reference TRBV5-1 and TRBJ2-4): KAGVTQTPRYLIKTRGQQVTLSCSPISGHRSVSWYQQTPGQGLQFLFEYFSETQRNKGNFPGRFSGRQFSNSRSEMNVSTLELGDSALYLCASSLETGGSKNIQYFGAGTRLSVL.

The chain has TRBV29-1 and TRBJ2-7, with 8 bases matching TRBD2. Germline CDR1 reads SQVTM; CDR2 reads ANQGSEA. The CDR3 is 12 residues long. The CDR3 nucleotides are TGCACGAAAGGACGGGAGGGGAACGAGCAGTACTTC. Its protein product is CTKGREGNEQYF.

This rearrangement joins TRBV13 to TRBJ2-1, with TRBD2 matching over 16 bases. The J segment lost 2 bases and the V segment lost 5 bases, leaving 9 bases of the junction unmatched. This CDR3 is 19 amino acids long. Germline assignment: CDR1 PRHDT and CDR2 FYEKMQ (reference sequence). In nucleotides, the CDR3 is TGTGCCAGCAGCAAATCGGGACTAGCGGGAGGGGGACCCTACAATGAGCAGTTCTTC. This codes for CASSKSGLAGGGPYNEQFF.

The V gene is TRBV19, the J gene TRBJ1-3; no firm D call. Trimming cost V 1 base and J 4 bases, with 11 bases left between them. This CDR3 contains 15 residues. Germline lookup yields CDR1 LNHDA and CDR2 SQIVND (reference sequence). CDR3 DNA sequence: TGTGCCAGTAGTATAGGTGTTGACACCGGAAACACCATATATTTT. This translates into CASSIGVDTGNTIYF.

CDR3 sequence: CASSGYGGPYNSPLHF. As DNA, the CDR3 is TGCGCCAGCAGCGGCTACGGGGGGCCCTATAATTCACCCCTCCACTTT. This sequence joins TRBV5-1 and TRBJ1-6; D might be TRBD1 (6 bases). Germline loops: CDR1 SGHRS, CDR2 YFSETQ. The CDR3 extends over 16 amino acids. V gave up 4 bases and J gave up 2 bases, with 13 bases separating them. Together with reference TRBV5-1 and TRBJ1-6, the CDR3 gives the full variable domain: KAGVTQTPRYLIKTRGQQVTLSCSPISGHRSVSWYQQTPGQGLQFLFEYFSETQRNKGNFPGRFSGRQFSNSRSEMNVSTLELGDSALYLCASSGYGGPYNSPLHFGNGTRLTVT.

This clone has only one observation. The V call is TRBV5-6, the J call TRBJ2-1; TRBD2 might be the D (5 bases). V shed 5 bases and J shed 9 bases, with 21 bases lying between them. Per germline, CDR1 SGHDT and CDR2 YYEEEE. The CDR3 covers 15 residues. CDR3 loop: CASRERASPFGEQFF. The CDR3 bases are TGTGCCAGCAGGGAGAGGGCTAGCCCCTTTGGTGAGCAGTTCTTC.

The chain carries TRBV14 and TRBJ1-2; D gene ambiguous. CDR3 length equals 13 residues. Between the trimmed V and J ends, which lost 4 bases and 5 bases, there was a span of 11 bases. Germline V lookup: CDR1 SGHDN, CDR2 FVKESK. In DNA form, the CDR3 reads TGTGCCAGCAGCCCCCCCTTCGCGTATGGCTACACCTTC. Encoded protein: CASSPPFAYGYTF.

V usage is TRBV28 and J usage is TRBJ1-3; D remains ambiguous. V shed 8 bases and J shed 0 bases, with 8 bases lying between them. The germline V gene has CDR1 MDHEN and CDR2 SYDVKM. The CDR3 has 13 amino acids. CDR3 coding DNA: TGTGCCAGCCCCAATCACTCTGGAAACACCATATATTTT. It is translated as CASPNHSGNTIYF.

This sequence joins TRBV7-9 and TRBJ2-7; possibly TRBD2 for D (6 bases). Trimming left V 5 bases short and J 7 bases short, with 24 bases between. Germline values: CDR1 SEHNR, CDR2 FQNEAQ (reference sequence). This CDR3 is built from 16 residues. CDR3 coding DNA: TGTGCCAGCAGCCCTAGCGTCCTAGCAGACGATGGGGAGCAGTACTTC. Translation: CASSPSVLADDGEQYF.

The chain couples TRBV7-9 to TRBJ1-1; weak D call: TRBD1 (6 bases). The CDR3 is 16 amino acids. V lost 0 bases, J lost 4 bases, and 15 bases lay in between. CDR1 is SEHNR, CDR2 FQNEAQ, per germline (reference sequence). CDR3 sequence: CASSLAEGARGTEAFF. The CDR3 DNA follows: TGTGCCAGCAGCTTAGCGGAAGGGGCCAGGGGCACTGAAGCTTTCTTT.

The chain uses TRBV19 and TRBJ1-2, with D perhaps matching TRBD1 (5 bases). The CDR3 spans 15 residues. The V gene's germline CDR1 is LNHDA and CDR2 SQIVND (reference sequence). The V end was cut by 3 bases, the J end by 3 bases, with 14 bases between. The CDR3 DNA reads TGTGCCAGTAGTATTTCGGACACTTACCACTATGGCTACACCTTC. It is translated as CASSISDTYHYGYTF. The full variable domain, in which reference TRBV19 and TRBJ1-2 provide the parts outside the CDR3, is DGGITQSPKYLFRKEGQNVTLSCEQNLNHDAMYWYRQDPGQGLRLIYYSQIVNDFQKGDIAEGYSVSREKKESFPLTVTSAQKNPTAFYLCASSISDTYHYGYTFGSGTRLTVV.

This chain links TRBV7-9 with TRBJ2-1; 7 bases are shared with TRBD2. Germline V gives CDR1 SEHNR, CDR2 FQNEAQ (reference sequence). After removal of 4 bases from V and 5 bases from J, the junction contained 14 bases not matched to a gene. The CDR3 length is 17 residues. This CDR3 is CASSSLLKGGPNNEQFF. For the CDR3, the DNA is TGTGCCAGCAGCTCACTCCTAAAGGGAGGGCCGAACAATGAGCAGTTCTTC. The variable domain in full, completed from reference TRBV7-9 and TRBJ2-1, reads DTGVSQNPRHKITKRGQNVTFRCDPISEHNRLYWYRQTLGQGPEFLTYFQNEAQLEKSRLLSDRFSAERPKGSFSTLEIQRTEQGDSAMYLCASSSLLKGGPNNEQFFGPGTRLTVL.

This clone was seen many times. The chain couples TRBV28 to TRBJ2-7; 8 positions match TRBD2. CDR3 length: 12 residues. V was pared by 7 bases and J by 7 bases, with 6 bases of the junction left unmatched. Germline CDR1 is MDHEN and CDR2 is SYDVKM. The CDR3 nucleotides are TGTGCCAGCACAGTGAGCGGGAGAGAGCAGTACTTC. Translated, it gives CASTVSGREQYF.

V usage is TRBV2 and J usage is TRBJ2-3; 15 bases agree with TRBD2. There are 16 residues in the CDR3. Germline-derived CDR1 and CDR2 are SNHLY and FYNNEI. J was trimmed by 9 bases and V by 6 bases; bases with no gene match: 10. CDR3 nucleotide sequence: TGTGCCAGCAGATACGGACTAGCGGGAGGGCCGGGGACGCAGTATTTT. Its protein product is CASRYGLAGGPGTQYF.

V gene TRBV4-1 combines with J gene TRBJ2-7; possibly TRBD1 for D (6 bases). This CDR3 is 14 amino acids long. V was shortened by 4 bases and J by 5 bases, with 15 bases between the two germline ends. The germline V gene has CDR1 MGHRA and CDR2 YSYEKL. The CDR3 DNA follows: TGCGCCAGCAGCCTCAGGGGCCCTCCGGACGAGCAGTACTTC. Translation gives CASSLRGPPDEQYF.

In its sample, this clone was seen once. The gene calls are TRBV6-5 and TRBJ1-1, with a possible D match to TRBD1 (5 bases). CDR1 is MNHEY, CDR2 SVGAGI, per germline. The CDR3 extends over 15 amino acids. Trimming shortened V by 2 bases and J by 5 bases, and 15 bases separated the two germline ends. The CDR3 sequence is CASSYGRGGTTEAFF. In DNA form, the CDR3 reads TGTGCCAGCAGTTACGGGCGCGGGGGAACTACTGAAGCTTTCTTT.

The V gene is TRBV28, the J gene TRBJ2-3; D is perhaps TRBD1 or TRBD2 (5 bases each). V shed 4 bases and J shed 4 bases, with 9 bases lying between them. This CDR3 has 13 amino acids. Per the germline V gene, CDR1 is MDHEN and CDR2 is SYDVKM. This CDR3 is CASSYGTADTQYF. The CDR3 region has the DNA TGTGCCAGCAGTTATGGGACCGCAGATACGCAGTATTTT.

Written as DNA, the CDR3 is TGTGCCAGCAGTTACTCGATACAGGGTGTCTACGAGCAGTACTTC. Translating it yields CASSYSIQGVYEQYF. The J gene is TRBJ2-7, the V gene TRBV6-5, with D possibly matching TRBD1 (6 bases). CDR3 length: 15 amino acids. V lost 0 bases to trimming and J lost 3 bases, with 12 bases between them. Per the germline V gene, CDR1 is MNHEY and CDR2 is SVGAGI.

The rearrangement uses TRBV27 and TRBJ1-5; D is unclear. V lost 3 bases to trimming and J lost 2 bases, with 11 bases between them. CDR1 is MNHEY, CDR2 SMNVEV, per germline (reference sequence). The CDR3 consists of 15 residues. CDR3 nucleotide sequence: TGTGCCAGCAGTTTGAGCCGCTACGGCAATCAGCCCCAGCATTTT. It is translated as CASSLSRYGNQPQHF.

The rearrangement uses TRBV28 and TRBJ2-7; no definite D call. V was trimmed by 8 bases and J by 2 bases, leaving 7 bases between them. CDR1 and CDR2 from the germline V gene are MDHEN and SYDVKM. CDR3 size: 11 residues. The chain's CDR3 is CASFGPYEQYF. In DNA form, the CDR3 reads TGTGCCAGCTTTGGGCCCTACGAGCAGTACTTC.

The V and J genes are TRBV6-5 and TRBJ2-7; the match to TRBD1 covers 7 bases. CDR1 is MNHEY and CDR2 is SVGAGI in the germline V gene. The CDR3 length is 14 residues. V shed 4 bases, J shed 2 bases, and the junction held 5 bases outside the gene matches. CDR3 nucleotide sequence: TGTGCCAGCAGTTCTTCCGGGACAGCCTACGAGCAGTACTTC. As protein: CASSSSGTAYEQYF.

This clone appeared once. CDR3 coding DNA: TGTGCCAGCAGCCCTTCGGACTACGAGCAGTACTTC. Protein: CASSPSDYEQYF. The V gene is TRBV7-9, the J gene TRBJ2-7; D not certain. V lost 5 bases, J lost 3 bases, and 8 bases lay in between. This CDR3 spans 12 amino acids. Germline CDR1 reads SEHNR; CDR2 reads FQNEAQ (reference sequence).